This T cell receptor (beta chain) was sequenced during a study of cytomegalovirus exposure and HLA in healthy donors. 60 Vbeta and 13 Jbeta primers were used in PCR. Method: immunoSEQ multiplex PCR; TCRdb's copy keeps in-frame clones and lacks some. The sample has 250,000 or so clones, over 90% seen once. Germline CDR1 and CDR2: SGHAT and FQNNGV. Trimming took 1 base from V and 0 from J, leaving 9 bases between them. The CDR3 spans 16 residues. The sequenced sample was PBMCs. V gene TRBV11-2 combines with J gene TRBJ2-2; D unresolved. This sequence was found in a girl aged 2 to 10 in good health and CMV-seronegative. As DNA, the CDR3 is TGTGCCAGCAGCTTAGTTATGGCAGCGAACACCGGGGAGCTGTTTTTT. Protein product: CASSLVMAANTGELFF.